Sequencing of this TCR beta chain was carried out in a study of post-analysis software for immune sequencing data (dated by TCRdb to about 2015). Context from the whole study: Recorded disease courses included relapsing-remitting, secondary progressive and progressive-relapsing multiple sclerosis, with some patients lacking subtype annotation. A subset of samples was prepared in parallel using single-end sample barcoding, then pooled and co-amplified after Illumina adapter ligation. The patient repertoires were set against under 12 previously published healthy control repertoires from donors whose ages ranged from about 6 to 25 years.

Library preparation was by PCR. The listed sequencing device is Illumina HiSeq 2500. Unique molecular identifiers were incorporated into TCR beta cDNA libraries to reduce PCR and sequencing biases. Roughly 0.5 million cDNA molecules were obtained per 1 to 10 million input T cells, so each molecule approximated one T cell. The same protocol used for the earlier healthy control dataset was applied to prepare and sequence the patient libraries. Samples belonging to the same batch were prepared together, multiplexed and sequenced on a shared HiSeq lane. The study's own analysis went as follows. MIGEC was used to process the raw barcoded reads, and molecular identifier groups with only a single read were discarded before consensus assembly and CDR3 extraction. VDJtools was used for post-analysis of the clonotype tables, and diversity was normalized by down-sampling every dataset to the size of the smallest sample. To correct batch-related cross-sample contamination, repertoire overlap clustering matched CDR3 amino acid sequences but not nucleotide sequences. The raw public reads went through TCRdb reprocessing: fastp at Q25, MiXCR clone calling, in-frame beta chains kept. Each entry is one CDR3 protein sequence, shown with its most common DNA and genes. TCRdb assigned the V and J calls; the authors' analysis was not used. The sample table records about 770,000 distinct CDR3 sequences; about 45% of these occur just once. 4% to 5% of the sample goes to the ten largest clones.

To demonstrate the VDJtools post-analysis software, TCR beta repertoires were profiled from the peripheral blood of some 12 young patients with multiple sclerosis. Multiple sclerosis patients were children and adolescents aged about 6 to 17 years. Findings and caveats that apply to the study as a whole: The multiple sclerosis patient group was slightly younger than the control group. Direct clustering with F measure revealed strong co-clustering of samples prepared in the same batch, which led to a batch-effect correction. Significantly higher frequencies in patients than in controls were found for several TRBV segments, including TRBV5-6, TRBV5-1 and TRBV20-1. Significantly lower normalized Chao1 diversity was found in multiple sclerosis patients than in controls, suggesting substantial peripheral T-cell clonal expansion.

V lost 4 bases and J lost 5 bases; the stretch between them is 16 bases long. The germline V gene specifies SGHRS as CDR1 and YFSETQ as CDR2. There are 15 amino acids in the CDR3, from cysteine to phenylalanine inclusive. Only CDR3 DNA is held: 45 bases, read in frame from base 1. Points on this clonotype: This clone's antigen is unknown. Base qualities are missing; no much larger clone stands one base away.

Here the chain combines TRBV5-1 and TRBJ2-1; the D segment could be TRBD2, given 6 matching bases. The receptor comes from a girl aged 5 to 17 with multiple sclerosis. Input material: blood. The nucleotide sequence reads TGCGCCAGCAGCCCGAGACTAGGGTCCCACAATGAGCAGTTCTTC. Translated, it gives CASSPRLGSHNEQFF.